The present entry profiles one T cell receptor beta chain with its context. No antigen is known for it. The data were obtained in a study of radiotherapy plus CTLA-4 blockade in lung cancer. Sequencing was performed with immunoSEQ multiplex PCR; in TCRdb, only in-frame clones are kept and a portion is missing. The sample contains tens of thousands of clones, 55% to 80% of which appear only once. Germline V gives CDR1 SNHLY, CDR2 FYNNEI. V lost 6 bases and J lost 1, with 15 bases in between. The CDR3 runs to 15 residues. Study-wide results and caveats: The study found tumor-derived TCR clones expanded in blood after radiotherapy plus ipilimumab.

This chain joins TRBV2 and TRBJ1-1, with TRBD1 as a possible D gene (5 bases). The sequence derives from a human donor with non-small cell lung cancer who had stable disease on radiotherapy plus ipilimumab. The sequencing used peripheral blood, collected from a patient treated with radiotherapy plus ipilimumab. The CDR3: CASRPRQGPNTEAFF. CDR3 sequence (DNA): TGTGCCAGCAGACCAAGGCAGGGTCCGAACACTGAAGCTTTCTTT.